This TCR beta chain comes out of a study of shared T cell receptors in the human thymus. Data came from immunoSEQ multiplex PCR; TCRdb stores just in-frame clones and leaves some out. The sample holds around 67,000 clones; 90% to 95% are singletons and the top ten take less than 0.04%. The CDR3 has 14 amino acids. Germline CDR1 is LNHDA and CDR2 is SQIVND (reference sequence). V lost 2 bases to trimming and J lost 0 bases, with 7 bases between them. This clone was counted once. Source material: thymocytes. V is TRBV19 and J is TRBJ1-1; D remains ambiguous. The sequence derives from a human donor. CDR3 sequence: CASSISGVNTEAFF. The CDR3 bases are TGTGCCAGTAGTATATCAGGCGTGAACACTGAAGCTTTCTTT.